This T cell receptor (beta chain) is drawn from a study of regulatory T cells in long-lasting Graves disease. This clonotype was seen a few times. This CDR3 is 16 amino acids long. V was trimmed by 5 bases and J by 6 bases, leaving 20 bases between them. Arm-PCR of CDR3 regions and iRepertoire HTBI primers were used to build TCR beta libraries. TCRdb fed the multiplex PCR reads into MiXCR, producing one record per CDR3 protein. The sample holds 530,000 or so distinct CDR3 sequences, 16% seen once. Indicated time point: newly diagnosed GD, antithyroid drugs for less than 3 months. PBMCs were the source of the RNA used for TCR sequencing. The same data also contributed to another study, on T cells in Graves' hyperthyroidism and ophthalmopathy.

The sequences come from peripheral blood mononuclear cells (PBMCs), collected at new diagnosis, from a patient treated with antithyroid drugs. The TCR comes from a man between 18 and 35 years old with Graves disease. The chain is built from TRBV12-3 or TRBV12-4 and TRBJ2-1; maybe TRBD1 (7 bases). The CDR3 bases are TGTGCCAGCAGTCTCGCCGCGGAGGGGGCTTTCAATGAGCAGTTCTTC. It is translated as CASSLAAEGAFNEQFF.